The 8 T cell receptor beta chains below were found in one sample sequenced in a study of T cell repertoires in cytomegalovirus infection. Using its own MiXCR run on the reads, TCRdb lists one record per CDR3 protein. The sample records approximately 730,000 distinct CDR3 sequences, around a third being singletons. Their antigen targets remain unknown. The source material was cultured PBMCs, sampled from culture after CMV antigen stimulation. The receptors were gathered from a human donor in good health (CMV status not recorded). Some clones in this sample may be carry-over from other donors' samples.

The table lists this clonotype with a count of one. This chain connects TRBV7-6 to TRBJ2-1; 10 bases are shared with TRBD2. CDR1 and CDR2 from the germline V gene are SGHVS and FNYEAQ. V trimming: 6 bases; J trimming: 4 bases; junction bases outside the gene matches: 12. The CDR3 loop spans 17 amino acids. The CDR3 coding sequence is TGTGCCAGCAGTCCCGGGCTAGCGGGGGATTTTTACAATGAGCAGTTCTTC. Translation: CASSPGLAGDFYNEQFF. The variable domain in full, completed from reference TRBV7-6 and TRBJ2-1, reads GAGVSQSPRYKVTKRGQDVALRCDPISGHVSLYWYRQALGQGPEFLTYFNYEAQQDKSGLPNDRFSAERPEGSISTLTIQRTEQRDSAMYRCASSPGLAGDFYNEQFFGPGTRLTVL.

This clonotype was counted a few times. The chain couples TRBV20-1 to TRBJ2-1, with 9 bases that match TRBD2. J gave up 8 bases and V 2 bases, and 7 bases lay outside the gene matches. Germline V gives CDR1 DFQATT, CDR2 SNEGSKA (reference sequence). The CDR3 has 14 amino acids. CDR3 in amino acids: CSARPGLAGHEQFF. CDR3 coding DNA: TGCAGTGCTAGACCGGGACTAGCAGGCCATGAGCAGTTCTTC.

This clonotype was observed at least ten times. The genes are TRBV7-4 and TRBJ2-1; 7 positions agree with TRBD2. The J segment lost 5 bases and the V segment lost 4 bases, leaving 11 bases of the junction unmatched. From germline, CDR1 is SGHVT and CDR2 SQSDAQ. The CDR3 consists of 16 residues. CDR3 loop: CASSSSGKRDNNEQFF. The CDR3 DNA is TGTGCCAGCAGCTCCAGTGGGAAGCGGGATAACAATGAGCAGTTCTTC.

DNA for the CDR3: TGTGCCAGCAGTTTTTTTGCGGGTCTTAGCACAGATACGCAGTATTTT. It translates to CASSFFAGLSTDTQYF. The J gene is TRBJ2-3, the V gene TRBV28; maybe TRBD2 (5 bases). The CDR3 is 16 amino acids. Between the trimmed V and J ends, which lost 3 bases and 0 bases, there was a span of 13 bases. The germline V gene has CDR1 MDHEN and CDR2 SYDVKM.

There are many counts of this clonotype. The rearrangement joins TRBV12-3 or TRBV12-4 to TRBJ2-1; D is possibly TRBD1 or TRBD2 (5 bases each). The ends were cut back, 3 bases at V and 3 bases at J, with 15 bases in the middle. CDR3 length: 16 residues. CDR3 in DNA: TGTGCCAGCAGTTTCCCACACGGGACGGACTACAATGAGCAGTTCTTC. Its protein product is CASSFPHGTDYNEQFF.

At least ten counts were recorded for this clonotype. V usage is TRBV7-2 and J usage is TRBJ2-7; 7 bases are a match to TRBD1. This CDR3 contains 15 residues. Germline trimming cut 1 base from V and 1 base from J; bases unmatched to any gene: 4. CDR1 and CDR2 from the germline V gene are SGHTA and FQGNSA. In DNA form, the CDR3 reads TGTGCCAGCAGCTTAGGTGGGACAGCTTCCTACGAGCAGTACTTC. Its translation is CASSLGGTASYEQYF.

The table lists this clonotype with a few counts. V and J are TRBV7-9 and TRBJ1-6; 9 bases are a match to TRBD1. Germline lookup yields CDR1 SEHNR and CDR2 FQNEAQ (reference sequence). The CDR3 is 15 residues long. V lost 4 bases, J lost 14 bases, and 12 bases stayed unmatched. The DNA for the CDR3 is TGTGCCAGCAGCTCCCCCGGGACAGGGCAAGTGGCCCTCCACTTT. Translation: CASSSPGTGQVALHF. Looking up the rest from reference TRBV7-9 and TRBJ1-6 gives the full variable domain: DTGVSQNPRHKITKRGQNVTFRCDPISEHNRLYWYRQTLGQGPEFLTYFQNEAQLEKSRLLSDRFSAERPKGSFSTLEIQRTEQGDSAMYLCASSSPGTGQVALHFGNGTRLTVT.

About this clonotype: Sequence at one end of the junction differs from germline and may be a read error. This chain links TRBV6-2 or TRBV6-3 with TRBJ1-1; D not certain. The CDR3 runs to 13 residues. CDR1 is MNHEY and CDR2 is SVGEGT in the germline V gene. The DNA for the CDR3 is TGTGCCAGCAGTTATGCCTCTGGCACTGAAGCTGTCTTT. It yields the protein CASSYASGTEAVF.